The clone carrying this T cell receptor beta chain has a single count. The data are from a study of blood T cell repertoires in COVID-19. Study context: There were acute and convalescent COVID-19 samples, and they came from the United States, Italy and Spain. PBMCs, B-cell-depleted T cells, or T cells provided the cDNA or gDNA that made up the material.

As processed by the authors: It was from reference gene primer amplification that nucleated cell counts were estimated. Produced via immunoSEQ multiplex PCR; TCRdb's table is partial and in-frame only. V, J and clone size were drawn from that table, and D and trimming were deduced from the DNA. The sample consists of about 230,000 clones, about nine tenths of them appearing once. Seattle patient enrollment occurred during active infection, with longitudinal follow-up thereafter. The TCR was taken from a man aged 50 to 60 with COVID-19, enrolled during active disease. Sequencing was carried out using peripheral blood.

The CDR3 protein is CASSYQIGGSYEQYF. CDR3 in DNA: TGTGCCAGCAGTTACCAAATCGGGGGTTCCTACGAGCAGTACTTC. The V call is TRBV6-5, the J call TRBJ2-7; possibly TRBD2 for D (6 bases). Trimming left V 2 bases short and J 1 base short, with 12 bases between. CDR1 is MNHEY and CDR2 is SVGAGI in the germline V gene. This CDR3 has 15 amino acids.